The 23 T cell receptor beta chains below all came from one sample that was sequenced in a study of CD8+CD57+ T cells in acquired aplastic anemia. The patients chosen for sequencing had shown expansion of CD8+CD57+ cells (detected by flow cytometry). Genomic DNA constituted the template upon which TCR beta VDJ and CDR3 profiling was performed. TCRdb used MiXCR to reprocess the reads, holding one entry per CDR3 protein. The data hold about 75,000 distinct CDR3 sequences, with roughly 70% observed a single time. Sequenced: sorted CD4+, CD8+, or CD8+CD57+ T cells (not recorded which) from PBMCs. All receptors come from a human donor with aplastic anemia.

Here the CDR3 DNA reads TGTGCCAGCAGCTCCCAGGGGGCAGGCTACAATGAGCAGTTCTTC. Protein product: CASSSQGAGYNEQFF. The V gene is TRBV2, the J gene TRBJ2-1; 8 bases fit TRBD1. V gave up 6 bases and J gave up 3 bases; unmatched junction bases: 7. The CDR3 totals 15 residues. Germline V gene data show CDR1 as SNHLY and CDR2 as FYNNEI. The variable domain in full, completed from reference TRBV2 and TRBJ2-1, reads EPEVTQTPSHQVTQMGQEVILRCVPISNHLYFYWYRQILGQKVEFLVSFYNNEISEKSEIFDDQFSVERPDGSNFTLKIRSTKLEDSAMYFCASSSQGAGYNEQFFGPGTRLTVL.

The CDR3 reads CSARAPDLSSYNEQFF. CDR3 nucleotides: TGCAGTGCTAGGGCACCAGACCTAAGCTCCTACAATGAGCAGTTCTTC. This chain connects TRBV20-1 to TRBJ2-1; D is unresolved. The CDR3 is 16 residues long. Germline loops: CDR1 DFQATT, CDR2 SNEGSKA (reference sequence). V was trimmed by 3 bases and J by 0 bases, leaving 15 bases between them.

This clonotype occurred once. This chain links TRBV9 with TRBJ2-2; unclear D gene. The CDR3 contains 15 residues. Trimming cost V 0 bases and J 7 bases, with 13 bases left between them. Germline CDR1 reads SGDLS; CDR2 reads YYNGEE. CDR3 protein: CASSVGSGDGGELFF. The DNA for the CDR3 is TGTGCCAGCAGCGTAGGGTCAGGTGATGGCGGGGAGCTGTTTTTT. The complete variable domain, with remaining parts taken from reference TRBV9 and TRBJ2-2, reads DSGVTQTPKHLITATGQRVTLRCSPRSGDLSVYWYQQSLDQGLQFLIQYYNGEERAKGNILERFSAQQFPDLHSELNLSSLELGDSALYFCASSVGSGDGGELFFGEGSRLTVL.

The rearrangement links TRBV20-1 to TRBJ1-3, with D hard to call. V gave up 5 bases and J gave up 4 bases, with 6 bases separating them. The germline V gene has CDR1 DFQATT and CDR2 SNEGSKA (reference sequence). CDR3 size: 11 residues. In nucleotides, the CDR3 is TGCAGTGCTCCCGTCGGAAACACCATATATTTT. Translation: CSAPVGNTIYF.

V and J are TRBV5-1 and TRBJ2-1, with D unclear. The germline CDR1 and CDR2 sequences are SGHRS and YFSETQ. There are 13 residues in the CDR3. V gave up 3 bases and J gave up 5 bases, with 9 bases separating them. CDR3 residues: CASSSSPDNEQFF. In DNA form, the CDR3 reads TGCGCCAGCAGCTCCTCCCCGGACAATGAGCAGTTCTTC. Variable domain in full (rest from reference TRBV5-1 and TRBJ2-1): KAGVTQTPRYLIKTRGQQVTLSCSPISGHRSVSWYQQTPGQGLQFLFEYFSETQRNKGNFPGRFSGRQFSNSRSEMNVSTLELGDSALYLCASSSSPDNEQFFGPGTRLTVL.

In regard to this clonotype: Germline is not matched at one junction end, which may reflect a read error. The chain joins TRBV7-9 to TRBJ2-5; D is ambiguous. Germline V lookup: CDR1 SEHNR, CDR2 FQNEAQ (reference sequence). The CDR3 is made up of 13 amino acids. The CDR3: CASSLSKMETQYF. CDR3 coding DNA: TGCGCCAGCAGCTTATCGAAGATGGAGACCCAGTACTTC.

The rearrangement joins TRBV29-1 to TRBJ1-1, with 8 positions matching TRBD1. The CDR3 extends over 13 amino acids. V trimming: 7 bases; J trimming: 3 bases; junction bases outside the gene matches: 7. CDR1 SQVTM and CDR2 ANQGSEA come from the germline V gene. CDR3 residues: CSARTGLHTEAFF. In nucleotides, the CDR3 is TGCAGCGCCAGGACAGGGCTGCACACTGAAGCTTTCTTT.

The chain carries TRBV7-2 and TRBJ2-7, with D perhaps TRBD1 (5 bases). The last part of the DNA fits TRBJ2-5 better; the J call may be wrong. Germline V lookup: CDR1 SGHTA, CDR2 FQGNSA. The CDR3 runs 14 residues. In DNA form, the CDR3 reads TGTGCCAGCAGCTTACGTAGGGGCACAGAGACCCAGTACTTC. This encodes CASSLRRGTETQYF.

The gene calls are TRBV11-1 and TRBJ2-7; 13 bases are shared with TRBD2. V was clipped by 6 bases and J by 5 bases; unmatched bases: 10. Germline CDR1 is SGHAT and CDR2 is FQDESV (reference sequence). The CDR3 runs 16 residues. The CDR3 nucleotides read TGTGCCAGCAGTTACTCCCGCGGACTAGCGGGGGACGAGCAGTACTTC. Translated, it gives CASSYSRGLAGDEQYF.

The genes are TRBV15 and TRBJ1-6; no firm D call. This CDR3 spans 14 amino acids. Between the trimmed V and J ends, which lost 5 bases and 6 bases, there was a span of 11 bases. In germline, CDR1 is LNHNV, CDR2 YYDKDF (reference sequence). The CDR3 nucleotides read TGTGCCACCAGCCCTCTGGTTGGTAATTCACCCCTCCACTTT. Its protein is CATSPLVGNSPLHF. Filled out from reference TRBV15 and TRBJ1-6, the complete variable domain reads DAMVIQNPRYQVTQFGKPVTLSCSQTLNHNVMYWYQQKSSQAPKLLFHYYDKDFNNEADTPDNFQSRRPNTSFCFLDIRSPGLGDTAMYLCATSPLVGNSPLHFGNGTRLTVT.

The rearrangement uses TRBV24-1 and TRBJ2-1; D unresolved. CDR3 length: 12 amino acids. V was clipped by 1 base and J by 10 bases, with 7 bases between them. Germline V CDR1 and CDR2: KGHDR, SFDVKD. This CDR3 is CATSDLAAEQFF. The DNA of the CDR3 is TGTGCCACCAGTGATTTAGCTGCGGAGCAGTTCTTC.

The chain is built from TRBV15 and TRBJ2-3; D call uncertain. V shed 5 bases and J shed 2 bases, with 20 bases lying between them. This CDR3 comprises 17 residues. Germline CDR1 reads LNHNV; CDR2 reads YYDKDF (reference sequence). The CDR3 region is CATSGYGRDLVTDTQYF. The CDR3 DNA is TGTGCCACCAGCGGTTACGGAAGGGATTTGGTCACAGATACGCAGTATTTT.

The rearrangement joins TRBV9 to TRBJ2-7; unclear D gene. The germline gives CDR1 SGDLS, CDR2 YYNGEE. The V end lost 4 bases, the J end lost 5 bases, and 16 bases lay between the germline ends. The CDR3 totals 14 residues. In DNA, the CDR3 is TGTGCCAGCAGCCCAGGTGCTCCGAGTAACGAGCAGTACTTC. Translating it yields CASSPGAPSNEQYF.

V gene TRBV7-9 combines with J gene TRBJ2-7; 8 nucleotides align to TRBD1. Trimming at V came to 4 bases and at J to 5 bases, leaving 4 bases not matched to a gene. The V gene's germline CDR1 is SEHNR and CDR2 FQNEAQ (reference sequence). This CDR3 is built from 13 residues. CDR3 protein: CASSSDRAHEQYF. CDR3 DNA: TGTGCCAGCAGCTCGGACAGGGCCCACGAGCAGTACTTC.

The CDR3 here is CASSSRQWSSYEQYF. The CDR3 coding sequence is TGTGCCAGCAGTTCAAGACAGTGGAGCTCCTACGAGCAGTACTTC. V and J are TRBV12-3 or TRBV12-4 and TRBJ2-7; D possibly corresponds to TRBD1 (5 bases). The CDR3 has 15 residues. V shed 4 bases and J shed 0 bases, with 13 bases lying between them.

V is TRBV7-3 and J is TRBJ2-5; 13 bases align to TRBD2. The CDR3 is 15 amino acids. The junction had 4 bases not matched to a gene; V was cut back by 5 bases and J by 4 bases. The germline V gene has CDR1 SGHTA and CDR2 FQGTGA. The CDR3 coding sequence is TGTGCCAGCAGCACTAGCGGGGGGGCACGAGAGACCCAGTACTTC. Residues: CASSTSGGARETQYF.

The chain links TRBV2 to TRBJ2-7; no clear D. The CDR3 is 15 amino acids. The germline gives CDR1 SNHLY, CDR2 FYNNEI. V was clipped by 3 bases and J by 2 bases, with 14 bases between them. This CDR3 is CASSEWRNNPYEQYF. The CDR3 DNA is TGTGCCAGCAGTGAGTGGAGAAACAATCCCTACGAGCAGTACTTC.

On this clonotype: The junction does not match germline at one end; this may be a read error. The rearrangement links TRBV7-7 to TRBJ2-2; D gene uncertain. Germline V gene data show CDR1 as SSHAT and CDR2 as FNYEAQ (reference sequence). This CDR3 has 13 amino acids. The CDR3 DNA reads TGTGCTAGCAGCCTACGTAACACCGGGGAGCTGTTTTTT. Translating gives CASSLRNTGELFF. Filled out from reference TRBV7-7 and TRBJ2-2, the complete variable domain reads GAGVSQSPRYKVTKRGQDVTLRCDPISSHATLYWYQQALGQGPEFLTYFNYEAQPDKSGLPSDRFSAERPEGSISTLTIQRTEQRDSAMYRCASSLRNTGELFFGEGSRLTVL.

V is TRBV7-6 and J is TRBJ2-7, with TRBD2 matching 9 bases. The V and J ends lost 0 bases and 4 bases, in that order; junction bases with no gene match: 4. This CDR3 spans 15 amino acids. From germline, CDR1 is SGHVS and CDR2 FNYEAQ. CDR3 sequence reads: CASSLAAGLAYEQYF. The CDR3 DNA reads as TGTGCCAGCAGCTTAGCCGCCGGACTAGCGTACGAGCAGTACTTC. Variable domain in full (rest from reference TRBV7-6 and TRBJ2-7): GAGVSQSPRYKVTKRGQDVALRCDPISGHVSLYWYRQALGQGPEFLTYFNYEAQQDKSGLPNDRFSAERPEGSISTLTIQRTEQRDSAMYRCASSLAAGLAYEQYFGPGTRLTVT.

The chain joins TRBV19 to TRBJ2-1; D is uncertain. V dropped 4 bases and J dropped 6 bases, with 7 bases sitting between them. The germline CDR1 and CDR2 sequences are LNHDA and SQIVND (reference sequence). The CDR3 spans 12 residues. CDR3 in DNA: TGTGCCAGTAGTACTCCGTTCAATGAGCAGTTCTTC. Its translation: CASSTPFNEQFF. The complete variable domain, with remaining parts taken from reference TRBV19 and TRBJ2-1, reads DGGITQSPKYLFRKEGQNVTLSCEQNLNHDAMYWYRQDPGQGLRLIYYSQIVNDFQKGDIAEGYSVSREKKESFPLTVTSAQKNPTAFYLCASSTPFNEQFFGPGTRLTVL.

This rearrangement joins TRBV10-3 to TRBJ1-1; TRBD1 is a possible D gene (5 bases). V dropped 6 bases and J dropped 1 base, with 9 bases sitting between them. Germline V gene lookup returns CDR1 ENHRY and CDR2 SYGVKD. CDR3 length: 13 amino acids. DNA for the CDR3: TGTGCCATCAGCGGGACGGAGAACACTGAAGCTTTCTTT. This encodes CAISGTENTEAFF.

Many counts were recorded for this clonotype. In nucleotides, the CDR3 is TGTGCCAGTAATGGCAGGGGAGGAAACACCATATATTTT. Translation: CASNGRGGNTIYF. The chain links TRBV19 to TRBJ1-3; D might be TRBD1 (6 bases). Per the germline V gene, CDR1 is LNHDA and CDR2 is SQIVND (reference sequence). Between the trimmed V and J ends, which lost 7 bases and 4 bases, there was a span of 11 bases. CDR3 length equals 13 residues. Full variable domain (remainder filled in from reference TRBV19 and TRBJ1-3): DGGITQSPKYLFRKEGQNVTLSCEQNLNHDAMYWYRQDPGQGLRLIYYSQIVNDFQKGDIAEGYSVSREKKESFPLTVTSAQKNPTAFYLCASNGRGGNTIYFGEGSWLTVV.

The chain couples TRBV7-9 to TRBJ1-1; D call uncertain. CDR1 is SEHNR, CDR2 FQNEAQ, per germline (reference sequence). The germline V and J ends were trimmed by 3 bases and 1 base, with 6 bases remaining between them. The CDR3 runs 13 residues. CDR3 protein: CASSFQANTEAFF. Written as DNA, the CDR3 is TGTGCCAGCAGCTTCCAGGCGAACACTGAAGCTTTCTTT.